This TCR beta chain derives from a study of blood T cell repertoires in COVID-19. Study information: Italy, Spain and the United States were the sources of the convalescent and acute COVID-19 samples. T cells, B-cell-depleted T cells, or PBMCs provided the cDNA or gDNA that served as material.

Germline lookup yields CDR1 LGHDT and CDR2 YNNKEL (reference sequence). The ends were cut back, 1 base at V and 11 bases at J, with 18 bases in the middle. The CDR3 has 16 amino acids. This clone was counted between two and nine times. In the authors' methods: Amplifying reference gene primers gave estimates of nucleated cell counts. Libraries were prepared by immunoSEQ multiplex PCR; TCRdb keeps only in-frame clonotypes and omits some of them. The DNA gave D and trimming, while V, J and clone size come from that table. The table lists around 250,000 clones, 80% to 85% of them singletons. Sequencing was performed on peripheral blood. This chain uses TRBV3-1 (or the pseudogene TRBV3-2) with TRBJ1-6, with D perhaps TRBD1 (5 bases). The source of this sequence is a woman in her thirties or forties who had recovered from COVID-19. In DNA form, the CDR3 reads TGTGCCAGCAGCCAAGCGGGTCACAGGTCGGAACCACCCCTCCACTTT. Translating gives CASSQAGHRSEPPLHF.